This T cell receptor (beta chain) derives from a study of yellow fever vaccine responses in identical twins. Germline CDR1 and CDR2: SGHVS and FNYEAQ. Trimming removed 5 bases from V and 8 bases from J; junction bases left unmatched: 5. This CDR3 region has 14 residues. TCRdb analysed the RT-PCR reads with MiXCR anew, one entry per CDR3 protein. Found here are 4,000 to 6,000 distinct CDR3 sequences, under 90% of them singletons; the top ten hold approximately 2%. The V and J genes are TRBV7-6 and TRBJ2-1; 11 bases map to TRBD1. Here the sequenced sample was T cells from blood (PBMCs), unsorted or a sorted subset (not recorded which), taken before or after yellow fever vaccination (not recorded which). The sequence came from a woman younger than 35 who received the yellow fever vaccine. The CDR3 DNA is TGTGCCAGCAGCCAAGGACAGGGGGCTTATGAGCAGTTCTTC. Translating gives CASSQGQGAYEQFF.